Listed below are T cell receptor beta chains from one sample, sequenced in a study of regulatory T cells in long-lasting Graves disease. TCRdb re-derived calls from the multiplex PCR reads in MiXCR, one entry per CDR3 protein. The sample shows around 460,000 distinct CDR3 sequences, around 13% of them seen only once. These data also featured in a second study, about T cells in Graves' hyperthyroidism and ophthalmopathy.

Here the sequenced sample was peripheral blood mononuclear cells (PBMCs), taken at new diagnosis, from a patient treated with antithyroid drugs. These receptors were obtained from a woman in her 50s with Graves disease. The CDR3 runs from the conserved cysteine through the conserved F or W. A D gene is named only where the DNA matches it firmly. Only some rows state a clone size, as once, few, many or a class for expanded clones.

clone_size: many
j_call: TRBJ1-4
v_call: TRBV5-1
d_call: TRBD1
cdr3_aa: CASSINGQGANEKLFF
cdr3_nt: TGCGCCAGCAGCATTAACGGACAGGGGGCGAATGAAAAACTGTTTTTT

clone_size: many
j_call: TRBJ2-2
v_call: TRBV7-8
d_call: .
cdr3_aa: CASSFPPAGNTGELFF
cdr3_nt: TGTGCCAGCAGCTTCCCCCCCGCGGGAAACACCGGGGAGCTGTTTTTT

clone_size: many
j_call: TRBJ1-1
v_call: TRBV18
d_call: .
cdr3_aa: CASSPPGTLNTEAFF
cdr3_nt: TGTGCCAGCTCACCACCGGGCACCTTGAACACTGAAGCTTTCTTT

clone_size: many
j_call: TRBJ2-1
v_call: TRBV7-9
d_call: .
cdr3_aa: CASSKGNEQFF
cdr3_nt: TGTGCCAGCAGCAAGGGGAATGAGCAGTTCTTC

clone_size: many
j_call: TRBJ2-7
v_call: TRBV28
d_call: .
cdr3_aa: CASSSPGSRSSYEQYF
cdr3_nt: TGTGCCAGCAGTTCCCCGGGGAGCAGGAGCTCCTACGAGCAGTACTTC

clone_size: many
j_call: TRBJ2-5
v_call: TRBV18
d_call: .
cdr3_aa: CASSPPGGSETQYF
cdr3_nt: TGTGCCAGCTCACCACCTGGGGGTTCAGAGACCCAGTACTTC

clone_size: few
j_call: TRBJ2-2
v_call: TRBV28
d_call: .
cdr3_aa: CASTPQDRFTGELFF
cdr3_nt: TGTGCCAGCACCCCTCAGGACAGATTCACCGGGGAGCTGTTTTTT

clone_size: few
j_call: TRBJ2-3
v_call: TRBV27
d_call: TRBD2
cdr3_aa: CASSPFRGGTDTQYF
cdr3_nt: TGTGCCAGCAGTCCCTTTCGGGGGGGCACAGATACGCAGTATTTT

clone_size: many
j_call: TRBJ1-1
v_call: TRBV11-3
d_call: .
cdr3_aa: CASSPRGAVEAFF
cdr3_nt: TGTGCCAGCAGCCCTCGGGGAGCCGTTGAAGCTTTCTTT

clone_size: few
j_call: TRBJ1-1
v_call: TRBV10-3
d_call: .
cdr3_aa: CAISEGSRLAQAFF
cdr3_nt: TGTGCCATCAGTGAGGGATCCCGGCTGGCGCAAGCTTTCTTT

clone_size: .
j_call: TRBJ1-6
v_call: TRBV6-1
d_call: TRBD1
cdr3_aa: CASSAQGQAHSPLHF
cdr3_nt: TGTGCCAGCAGTGCCCAGGGACAGGCACATTCACCCCTCCACTTT

clone_size: few
j_call: TRBJ2-3
v_call: TRBV29-1
d_call: TRBD2
cdr3_aa: CSVGVAGVSDTQYF
cdr3_nt: TGCAGCGTTGGGGTAGCGGGAGTTTCAGATACGCAGTATTTT

clone_size: few
j_call: TRBJ2-1
v_call: TRBV9
d_call: TRBD2
cdr3_aa: CASSVVAGGPNEQFF
cdr3_nt: TGTGCCAGCAGCGTAGTTGCGGGAGGGCCCAATGAGCAGTTCTTC

clone_size: many
j_call: TRBJ1-1
v_call: TRBV12-3/TRBV12-4
d_call: .
cdr3_aa: CASSLADRANTEAFF
cdr3_nt: TGTGCCAGCAGTTTAGCCGACCGCGCGAACACTGAAGCTTTCTTT

clone_size: many
j_call: TRBJ1-4
v_call: TRBV5-1
d_call: .
cdr3_aa: CASSLDRATNEKLFF
cdr3_nt: TGCGCCAGCAGCTTGGATAGAGCAACTAATGAAAAACTGTTTTTT

clone_size: many
j_call: TRBJ1-2
v_call: TRBV25-1
d_call: .
cdr3_aa: CASRRGGAGYGYTF
cdr3_nt: TGTGCCAGTCGCCGAGGAGGGGCAGGGTATGGCTACACCTTC

clone_size: many
j_call: TRBJ2-5
v_call: TRBV12-3/TRBV12-4
d_call: .
cdr3_aa: CASSERGFSAKETQYF
cdr3_nt: TGTGCCAGCAGCGAAAGGGGGTTTAGCGCAAAAGAGACCCAGTACTTC

clone_size: .
j_call: TRBJ2-7
v_call: TRBV5-5
d_call: .
cdr3_aa: CASTSGETYEQYF
cdr3_nt: TGTGCCAGCACTTCGGGAGAGACCTACGAGCAGTACTTC

clone_size: .
j_call: TRBJ1-2
v_call: TRBV9
d_call: .
cdr3_aa: CASSDPSGDYGYTF
cdr3_nt: TGTGCCAGCAGCGACCCGTCGGGGGACTATGGCTACACCTTC

clone_size: many
j_call: TRBJ1-1
v_call: TRBV3-1
d_call: .
cdr3_aa: CASSQAGGLVTEAFF
cdr3_nt: TGTGCCAGCAGCCAAGCGGGAGGGCTCGTCACTGAAGCTTTCTTT

clone_size: .
j_call: TRBJ2-7
v_call: TRBV20-1
d_call: TRBD2
cdr3_aa: CSARFRVGGGPVGSSREQYF
cdr3_nt: TGCAGTGCTAGATTTAGGGTGGGGGGAGGGCCTGTGGGCTCCTCCCGCGAGCAGTACTTC

clone_size: .
j_call: TRBJ2-2
v_call: TRBV9
d_call: TRBD2
cdr3_aa: CASSVLAGGAVANTGELFF
cdr3_nt: TGTGCCAGCAGCGTTCTAGCGGGAGGGGCCGTAGCGAACACCGGGGAGCTGTTTTTT

clone_size: .
j_call: TRBJ2-1
v_call: TRBV7-9
d_call: TRBD2
cdr3_aa: CASSSGLAGGPSRWNEQFF
cdr3_nt: TGTGCCAGCAGCTCGGGACTAGCGGGAGGGCCGAGTAGGTGGAATGAGCAGTTCTTC

clone_size: many
j_call: TRBJ1-2
v_call: TRBV2
d_call: .
cdr3_aa: CASTSLQGTYGYTF
cdr3_nt: TGTGCCAGCACTTCCCTCCAGGGGACCTATGGCTACACCTTC

clone_size: many
j_call: TRBJ1-1
v_call: TRBV11-1
d_call: .
cdr3_aa: CASSLLREVEAFF
cdr3_nt: TGTGCCAGCAGCTTACTCAGGGAGGTTGAAGCTTTCTTT

clone_size: many
j_call: TRBJ2-1
v_call: TRBV20-1
d_call: TRBD2
cdr3_aa: CSAPLLAGGPSEQFF
cdr3_nt: TGCAGTGCTCCCTTACTAGCGGGAGGGCCGAGTGAGCAGTTCTTC

clone_size: .
j_call: TRBJ2-1
v_call: TRBV2
d_call: .
cdr3_aa: CASRRGLQKTDNEQFF
cdr3_nt: TGTGCCAGCAGACGAGGGTTGCAGAAAACCGACAATGAGCAGTTCTTC

clone_size: .
j_call: TRBJ2-1
v_call: TRBV5-1
d_call: TRBD2
cdr3_aa: CASRSGTSEYNEQFF
cdr3_nt: TGCGCCAGCAGATCCGGGACTAGCGAGTACAATGAGCAGTTCTTC

clone_size: .
j_call: TRBJ2-1
v_call: TRBV3-1
d_call: TRBD2
cdr3_aa: CASSQDPSGSSYNEQFF
cdr3_nt: TGTGCCAGCAGCCAAGATCCCAGCGGGAGCTCCTACAATGAGCAGTTCTTC

clone_size: .
j_call: TRBJ2-7
v_call: TRBV24-1
d_call: .
cdr3_aa: CATSDAGDSLLEQYF
cdr3_nt: TGTGCCACCAGTGATGCCGGGGACTCTCTACTCGAGCAGTACTTC

clone_size: many
j_call: TRBJ2-3
v_call: TRBV12-3/TRBV12-4
d_call: .
cdr3_aa: CASSYRLYTDTQYF
cdr3_nt: TGTGCCAGCAGTTACCGACTTTACACAGATACGCAGTATTTT

clone_size: few
j_call: TRBJ2-5
v_call: TRBV5-5
d_call: .
cdr3_aa: CASSLVERGRETQYF
cdr3_nt: TGTGCCAGCAGCTTGGTGGAGCGTGGTCGGGAGACCCAGTACTTC

clone_size: .
j_call: TRBJ1-2
v_call: TRBV24-1
d_call: TRBD1
cdr3_aa: CATSDATGTGPYGYTF
cdr3_nt: TGTGCCACCAGTGATGCCACCGGGACAGGGCCCTATGGCTACACCTTC

clone_size: many
j_call: TRBJ1-1
v_call: TRBV7-9
d_call: .
cdr3_aa: CASSQSDEAFF
cdr3_nt: TGTGCCAGCAGCCAGTCAGATGAAGCTTTCTTT

clone_size: many
j_call: TRBJ2-3
v_call: TRBV28
d_call: TRBD1
cdr3_aa: CASRPGQSTDTQYF
cdr3_nt: TGTGCCAGTCGGCCGGGACAGAGCACAGATACGCAGTATTTT

clone_size: .
j_call: TRBJ1-5
v_call: TRBV6-1
d_call: TRBD1
cdr3_aa: CASRRDSYSNQPQHF
cdr3_nt: TGTGCCAGCAGACGGGACAGTTATAGCAATCAGCCCCAGCATTTT

clone_size: many
j_call: TRBJ2-1
v_call: TRBV9
d_call: .
cdr3_aa: CASSLLGENEQFF
cdr3_nt: TGTGCCAGCAGCCTTCTAGGGGAGAATGAGCAGTTCTTC

clone_size: .
j_call: TRBJ1-1
v_call: TRBV12-3/TRBV12-4
d_call: .
cdr3_aa: CASSFLSAEAFF
cdr3_nt: TGTGCCAGCAGTTTTTTGTCAGCTGAAGCTTTCTTT

clone_size: many
j_call: TRBJ2-5
v_call: TRBV12-3/TRBV12-4
d_call: TRBD1
cdr3_aa: CASSAGDSWAKTQYF
cdr3_nt: TGTGCCAGCAGCGCCGGGGACAGTTGGGCAAAGACCCAGTACTTC

clone_size: few
j_call: TRBJ2-2
v_call: TRBV10-1
d_call: .
cdr3_aa: CASKGSGNTGELFF
cdr3_nt: TGCGCCAGCAAGGGGTCGGGGAACACCGGGGAGCTGTTTTTT

clone_size: .
j_call: TRBJ2-1
v_call: TRBV20-1
d_call: .
cdr3_aa: CSASRGLLSYNEQLF
cdr3_nt: TGCAGTGCTAGTCGGGGCCTTCTCTCCTACAATGAGCAGCTCTTC